This T cell receptor beta chain was identified during a study of shared clonotypes between healthy human individuals. Profiled with immunoSEQ multiplex PCR; TCRdb holds only in-frame clones, not every one. This sample has some 2,400,000 clones; around 95% occur once, and the top ten carry roughly 0.13%. Comments on this clone: Its antigen remains unknown. Other DNA sequences from this sample encode an identical CDR3 as well.

Study findings and constraints: The study generally estimated greater richness for naive than memory subsets.

Sequenced input: naive CD4+ T cells sorted from blood. Subset specified: CD45RA+ positively selected. The source of this sequence is a young man in good health.

The CDR3 region has the DNA TGCGCCAGCAGCCTGTTGACTAGCGGGAGCACAGATACGCAGTATTTT. As protein: CASSLLTSGSTDTQYF. The chain couples TRBV5-1 to TRBJ2-3; the match to TRBD2 covers 10 bases. The V segment lost 4 bases and the J segment 0 bases; nucleotides outside the gene matches: 5. The CDR3 is made up of 16 amino acids. Germline assignment: CDR1 SGHRS and CDR2 YFSETQ.